This is a list of T cell receptor beta chains from one sample in a study of blood T cells in healthy people across ages. TCRdb recomputed calls from the 5' RACE reads with MiXCR, one row per CDR3 protein. Of fewer than 750,000 distinct CDR3 sequences listed, roughly 43% are singletons. Material: blood. These receptors all come from an elderly man in good health. Each CDR3 is given with its conserved first and last residue. The D gene is left open where the match is weak. For some rows the clone size is stated as once, few or many, or as a class when expanded; others skip it.

D gene: TRBD2; clone size: few; V gene: TRBV7-2; J gene: TRBJ2-7; CDR3 DNA: TGTGCCAGCAGGGCTAGACTAGCGGGATCCTACGAGCAGTACTTC; CDR3 protein: CASRARLAGSYEQYF
D gene: NA; clone size: NA; V gene: TRBV4-1; J gene: TRBJ2-1; CDR3 DNA: TGCGCCAGCAGCCAAGAGGGGAGGTACAATGAGCAGTTCTTC; CDR3 protein: CASSQEGRYNEQFF
D gene: NA; clone size: NA; V gene: TRBV3-1; J gene: TRBJ2-4; CDR3 DNA: TGTGCCAGCGGCCAAGAAGTTCGGAAGCAGTACTTC; CDR3 protein: CASGQEVRKQYF
D gene: TRBD1; clone size: NA; V gene: TRBV3-1; J gene: TRBJ1-5; CDR3 DNA: TGTGCCAGCAGCCAAGGACCGACAGGGATCAATCAGCCCCAGCATTTT; CDR3 protein: CASSQGPTGINQPQHF
D gene: TRBD1; clone size: NA; V gene: TRBV3-1; J gene: TRBJ2-1; CDR3 DNA: TGTGCCAGCAGCCCCGAACCGGGACAGGGGTCCCACAATGAGCAGTTCTTC; CDR3 protein: CASSPEPGQGSHNEQFF
D gene: NA; clone size: few; V gene: TRBV20-1; J gene: TRBJ2-3; CDR3 DNA: TGCAGTGCTAGAGATCCCAGAGGGACCCCAAATACGCAGTATTTT; CDR3 protein: CSARDPRGTPNTQYF
D gene: NA; clone size: NA; V gene: TRBV6-1; J gene: TRBJ1-2; CDR3 DNA: TGTGCCAGCAGTGTATCGGGGTTTTATGGCTACACCTTC; CDR3 protein: CASSVSGFYGYTF
D gene: NA; clone size: few; V gene: TRBV6-2/TRBV6-3; J gene: TRBJ2-7; CDR3 DNA: TGTGCCAGCAGTATGGGACTCCGGACCTACGAGCAGTACTTC; CDR3 protein: CASSMGLRTYEQYF
D gene: NA; clone size: NA; V gene: TRBV29-1; J gene: TRBJ1-1; CDR3 DNA: TGCAGCGTTGAAGAGGGGCCCTGGGTCACTGAAGCTTTCTTT; CDR3 protein: CSVEEGPWVTEAFF
D gene: NA; clone size: NA; V gene: TRBV12-3/TRBV12-4; J gene: TRBJ2-7; CDR3 DNA: TGTGCCAGCAGTTTAATGAGGGCAGAGTACTACGAGCAGTACTTC; CDR3 protein: CASSLMRAEYYEQYF
D gene: NA; clone size: NA; V gene: TRBV27; J gene: TRBJ1-6; CDR3 DNA: TGTGCCAGCAGTTTATCGAAAATGGGGAATTCACCCCTCCACTTT; CDR3 protein: CASSLSKMGNSPLHF
D gene: TRBD1; clone size: NA; V gene: TRBV7-3; J gene: TRBJ2-1; CDR3 DNA: TGTGCCAGCAGCCCTCGGGACAGGCCCTACAATGAGCAGTTCTTC; CDR3 protein: CASSPRDRPYNEQFF
D gene: NA; clone size: few; V gene: TRBV19; J gene: TRBJ2-1; CDR3 DNA: TGTGCCAGTAGGAAGATACTGGGGGACTACAATGAGCAGTTCTTC; CDR3 protein: CASRKILGDYNEQFF
D gene: TRBD2; clone size: NA; V gene: TRBV20-1; J gene: TRBJ2-7; CDR3 DNA: TGCAGTGCTATCCCTGGACTAGCGAGTTACGAGCAGTACTTC; CDR3 protein: CSAIPGLASYEQYF
D gene: NA; clone size: NA; V gene: TRBV18; J gene: TRBJ2-3; CDR3 DNA: TGTGCCAGCTCACTCCGGGGCGGGGCCCGCCCGGATAGCACAGATACGCAGTATTTT; CDR3 protein: CASSLRGGARPDSTDTQYF
D gene: NA; clone size: NA; V gene: TRBV7-2; J gene: TRBJ2-5; CDR3 DNA: TGTGCCAGCAGCTTAGCGGCTAGAGGGCCCGAGACCCAGTACTTC; CDR3 protein: CASSLAARGPETQYF
D gene: NA; clone size: few; V gene: TRBV7-2; J gene: TRBJ2-1; CDR3 DNA: TGTGCCAGCAGCCCTTATAGGGAGGGGGGTTTCCAGTTCTTC; CDR3 protein: CASSPYREGGFQFF
D gene: NA; clone size: NA; V gene: TRBV27; J gene: TRBJ1-4; CDR3 DNA: TGTGCCAGCAGTTCCCTTGCAACTAATGAAAAACTGTTTTTT; CDR3 protein: CASSSLATNEKLFF
D gene: TRBD2; clone size: NA; V gene: TRBV30; J gene: TRBJ2-1; CDR3 DNA: TGTGCCCTCGGGGGGGCTAGCGGGAAGTTCTTC; CDR3 protein: CALGGASGKFF
D gene: TRBD2; clone size: NA; V gene: TRBV5-1; J gene: TRBJ2-1; CDR3 DNA: TGCGCCAGCAGATCCGGACTAGCGAGGGATGAGCAGTTCTTC; CDR3 protein: CASRSGLARDEQFF
D gene: TRBD1; clone size: many; V gene: TRBV6-6; J gene: TRBJ2-7; CDR3 DNA: TGTGCCAGCAGTTACAACAGGGGAAGATCCTACGAGCAGTACTTC; CDR3 protein: CASSYNRGRSYEQYF
D gene: TRBD2; clone size: NA; V gene: TRBV6-2/TRBV6-3; J gene: TRBJ2-7; CDR3 DNA: TGTGCCAGCAGTTCTACTAGCGGGGGGTACAATGAGCAGTACTTC; CDR3 protein: CASSSTSGGYNEQYF
D gene: TRBD2; clone size: NA; V gene: TRBV10-3; J gene: TRBJ2-3; CDR3 DNA: TGTGCCATCAGTGATTTGGAGCGGGGGAACTTAGGCACAGATACGCAGTATTTT; CDR3 protein: CAISDLERGNLGTDTQYF
D gene: NA; clone size: few; V gene: TRBV6-2/TRBV6-3; J gene: TRBJ2-7; CDR3 DNA: TGTGCCAGTCACCATGGGAGGGGGCTCCACGAGCAGTACTTC; CDR3 protein: CASHHGRGLHEQYF
D gene: NA; clone size: many; V gene: TRBV6-5; J gene: TRBJ1-1; CDR3 DNA: TGTGCCAGCAGTAGGGTGGAGGGAGCGGTCACTGAAGCTTTCTTT; CDR3 protein: CASSRVEGAVTEAFF
D gene: TRBD1; clone size: few; V gene: TRBV6-5; J gene: TRBJ1-2; CDR3 DNA: TGTGCCAGCAGCCCCCCCGACAGGGGCCAAGCTGGCTACACCTTC; CDR3 protein: CASSPPDRGQAGYTF
D gene: TRBD2; clone size: once; V gene: TRBV20-1; J gene: TRBJ2-1; CDR3 DNA: TGCAGTCTACTAGCGGGGGGGCGATTCAAGAATGAGCAGTTCTTC; CDR3 protein: CSLLAGGRFKNEQFF
D gene: NA; clone size: many; V gene: TRBV12-3/TRBV12-4; J gene: TRBJ2-3; CDR3 DNA: TGTGCCAGCAGTCCCGGCAGGACTACCAATACGCAGTATTTT; CDR3 protein: CASSPGRTTNTQYF
D gene: NA; clone size: NA; V gene: TRBV7-9; J gene: TRBJ1-1; CDR3 DNA: TGTGCCAGCAGCTTAAACAGTCCGAACACTGAAGCTTTCTTT; CDR3 protein: CASSLNSPNTEAFF
D gene: TRBD2; clone size: NA; V gene: TRBV7-2; J gene: TRBJ2-1; CDR3 DNA: TGTGCCAGCAGCTTAAACTCGGGGGGGCTCAATGAGCAGTTCTTC; CDR3 protein: CASSLNSGGLNEQFF
D gene: TRBD1; clone size: few; V gene: TRBV10-3; J gene: TRBJ2-7; CDR3 DNA: TGTGCCATCAGTGGGACAGGGGGCGCACCCTACGAGCAGTACTTC; CDR3 protein: CAISGTGGAPYEQYF
D gene: NA; clone size: few; V gene: TRBV6-2/TRBV6-3; J gene: TRBJ1-1; CDR3 DNA: TGTGCCAGCAGTTACCCGCCGGGACGGAACACTGAAGCTTTCTTT; CDR3 protein: CASSYPPGRNTEAFF
D gene: TRBD2; clone size: NA; V gene: TRBV6-2/TRBV6-3; J gene: TRBJ2-1; CDR3 DNA: TGTGCCAGCAGCCGTCGACCTCTAGCGGGAGGTTTCAATGGGCAGTTCTTC; CDR3 protein: CASSRRPLAGGFNGQFF
D gene: NA; clone size: NA; V gene: TRBV4-3; J gene: TRBJ2-3; CDR3 DNA: TGCGCCAGCAGCCAACGAGGAGGGTCAGATACGCAGTATTTT; CDR3 protein: CASSQRGGSDTQYF
D gene: TRBD2; clone size: NA; V gene: TRBV27; J gene: TRBJ2-1; CDR3 DNA: TGTGCCAGCACCTCAAATGTACTAGCGCGACACAATGAGCAGTTCTTC; CDR3 protein: CASTSNVLARHNEQFF
D gene: TRBD1; clone size: NA; V gene: TRBV7-2; J gene: TRBJ2-5; CDR3 DNA: TGTGCCAGCAGGACTGGACAGGGTGGCGATGAGCAGTACTTC; CDR3 protein: CASRTGQGGDEQYF
D gene: TRBD1; clone size: few; V gene: TRBV18; J gene: TRBJ2-5; CDR3 DNA: TGTGCCAGCTCACCACCGGGACAGGCCCTCTGGCAAGAGACCCAGTACTTC; CDR3 protein: CASSPPGQALWQETQYF
D gene: TRBD2; clone size: once; V gene: TRBV7-2; J gene: TRBJ2-7; CDR3 DNA: TGTGCCAGCAGCTTAGCTTTCGGCGGGGGGTGCTACGAGCAGTACTTC; CDR3 protein: CASSLAFGGGCYEQYF
D gene: TRBD2; clone size: NA; V gene: TRBV6-6; J gene: TRBJ2-5; CDR3 DNA: TGTGCCAGCAGTTACTCGGCTAGCGGGATTGGAGAGACCCAGTACTTC; CDR3 protein: CASSYSASGIGETQYF
D gene: NA; clone size: few; V gene: TRBV20-1; J gene: TRBJ2-7; CDR3 DNA: TGCAGTGCTAAACCGGGACTAGCGGAGGGACAGGGGGACTACGTGATTGAGCAGTACTTC; CDR3 protein: CSAKPGLAEGQGDYVIEQYF
D gene: NA; clone size: NA; V gene: TRBV21-1; J gene: TRBJ2-7; CDR3 DNA: TGTGCCAGCAGCAAACCCTTCGGGACAGGGGGCTACGAGCAGTACTTC; CDR3 protein: CASSKPFGTGGYEQYF
D gene: NA; clone size: many; V gene: TRBV27; J gene: TRBJ2-5; CDR3 DNA: TGTGCCAGCAGTGATAGGGGTGTCGAGACCCAGTACTTC; CDR3 protein: CASSDRGVETQYF